This T cell receptor beta chain was observed in a study of blood T cell repertoires in COVID-19. The wider study: Samples representing acute and convalescent COVID-19 were sourced from the United States, Italy and Spain. T cells, B-cell-depleted T cells, or PBMCs supplied cDNA or gDNA.

Sequencing was performed with immunoSEQ multiplex PCR; in TCRdb, only in-frame clones are kept and a portion is missing. Of some 70,000 clones in the sample, roughly 80% are singletons; the top ten hold roughly 1.9%. V was cut by 4 bases and J by 1 base, with 13 bases left in between. The CDR3 length is 16 residues. CDR1 and CDR2 from the germline V gene are LNHDA and SQIVND (reference sequence). The sample taken for sequencing was peripheral blood. The chain has TRBV19 and TRBJ1-4, with a tentative D call TRBD1 (5 bases). The receptor was isolated from a woman aged 55-75 years with acute or convalescent COVID-19. CDR3 protein: CASSTPRGGTNEKLFF. Written as DNA, the CDR3 is TGTGCCAGTAGTACCCCGCGGGGGGGAACTAATGAAAAACTGTTTTTT.